A selection of T cell receptor beta chains follows, all from one sample in a study of blood T cells in healthy people across ages. TCRdb itself ran the 5' RACE reads through MiXCR, one entry per CDR3 protein. Here the sample spans 1.8 million or so distinct CDR3 sequences, roughly two fifths being singletons. The specimen sequenced was blood. These TCRs come from a human donor in good health. The CDR3 runs from the conserved cysteine through the conserved F or W. A D gene is named only where the DNA matches it firmly. Clone size is stated in some rows and not others, as once, few, many or a class when expanded.

clone_size	cdr3_length	j_call	v_call	d_call	cdr3_nt	cdr3_aa
-	16	TRBJ1-1	TRBV5-6	-	TGTGCCAGCAGCGGTCCTGGAGGGTGGAGGGGCTCTGAAGCTTTCTTT	CASSGPGGWRGSEAFF
-	14	TRBJ2-2	TRBV5-6	-	TGTGCCAGCACGGGGAAAGTGAACACCGGGGAGCTGTTTTTT	CASTGKVNTGELFF
-	14	TRBJ2-7	TRBV18	-	TGTGCCAGCTCACCGCCGTTTCGAGGTGACGAGCAGTACTTC	CASSPPFRGDEQYF
-	16	TRBJ1-1	TRBV5-1	TRBD1	TGCGCCAGCAGCTTGGGACAGGGGAACATGAACACTGAAGCTTTCTTT	CASSLGQGNMNTEAFF
-	17	TRBJ2-1	TRBV5-1	TRBD2	TGCGCCAGCAGGAGGCCGGGACTAGCGGGGGGTAACAATGAGCAGTTCTTC	CASRRPGLAGGNNEQFF
few	14	TRBJ1-6	TRBV5-1	-	TGCGCCAGCAGCCACGGGCAGTATAATTCACCCCTCCACTTT	CASSHGQYNSPLHF
few	15	TRBJ2-1	TRBV20-1	-	TGCAGTGCAACGTCCCCTAGCGGAGGGGGAAATGAGCAGTTCTTC	CSATSPSGGGNEQFF
-	18	TRBJ2-7	TRBV2	TRBD2	TGTGCCAGCATGAAGACTAGCGGGGGCCTCAAAATGCGGAATGAGCAGTACTTC	CASMKTSGGLKMRNEQYF
-	16	TRBJ2-1	TRBV4-1	-	TGCGCCAGCAGCCAAGGAGTTTCTGTCACCTACAATGAGCAGTTCTTC	CASSQGVSVTYNEQFF
-	16	TRBJ2-5	TRBV15	TRBD2	TGTGCCACCAGCAGAGGACTAGCGGGGGACCAAGAGACCCAGTACTTC	CATSRGLAGDQETQYF
-	13	TRBJ2-7	TRBV10-3	TRBD1	TGTGCCATCACGGCAGGGGGTCTCTACGAGCAGTACTTC	CAITAGGLYEQYF
-	11	TRBJ2-5	TRBV6-2/TRBV6-3	-	TGTGCCAGCAGTTACGGGGTATGGCAGTACTTC	CASSYGVWQYF
-	23	TRBJ1-1	TRBV5-1	TRBD1	TGCGCCAGCATGCTAGTGCCCTGGGTATTGGGCACCGGGACAGTATCACCTTACACTGAAGCTTTCTTT	CASMLVPWVLGTGTVSPYTEAFF
-	16	TRBJ2-1	TRBV7-2	TRBD1	TGTGCCAGCAGTCAAACCGGGACAGGGTCGTACAATGAGCAGTTCTTC	CASSQTGTGSYNEQFF
few	15	TRBJ1-1	TRBV29-1	-	TGCAGCGATACAAGCAGAGACGGGGGGTGGCCTGAAGCTTTCTTT	CSDTSRDGGWPEAFF
-	19	TRBJ1-5	TRBV15	-	TGTGCCACCAGCAGCCAACCAGGGGTCCTCTCGGACGGTGGGGAGCCCCAGCATTTT	CATSSQPGVLSDGGEPQHF
few	15	TRBJ1-1	TRBV20-1	-	TGCAGTGCTAGAGAATTAAGGGGGATGAACACTGAAGCTTTCTTT	CSARELRGMNTEAFF
few	15	TRBJ2-3	TRBV5-1	TRBD1	TGCGCCAGCAACCCAGGGGGATATCCCACAGATACGCAGTATTTT	CASNPGGYPTDTQYF
-	11	TRBJ1-4	TRBV15	-	TGTGCCACCAGGGGGGTTGGGAAACTGTTTTTT	CATRGVGKLFF
-	13	TRBJ2-5	TRBV30	-	TGTGCCTGGAGACTTCGGGGGCAAGAGACCCAGTACTTC	CAWRLRGQETQYF
-	21	TRBJ1-5	TRBV11-1	TRBD1	TGTGCCAGCAGCTTGTTTTTTGGTGCGACAGGGGCAGACCTTCAGAATCAGCCCCAGCATTTT	CASSLFFGATGADLQNQPQHF
few	15	TRBJ2-7	TRBV7-2	-	TGTGCCAGCAGCTTAGCCTACTCAAGCTCCTACGAGCAGTACTTC	CASSLAYSSSYEQYF
few	14	TRBJ1-2	TRBV29-1	TRBD1	TGCAGCGTTGACGCGCAGGGGGCTTACTATGGCTACACCTTC	CSVDAQGAYYGYTF
few	13	TRBJ2-4	TRBV20-1	TRBD1	TGCAGTGCAACGGGACAGGCTCGAAACATTCAGTACTTC	CSATGQARNIQYF
-	11	TRBJ2-2	TRBV29-1	-	TGCAGCGTTGGCGTTGGCGGGGAGCTGTTTTTT	CSVGVGGELFF
-	15	TRBJ1-2	TRBV6-5	-	TGTGCCAGCAGTTCTGGCGGTCTGGTGAACTATGGCTACACCTTC	CASSSGGLVNYGYTF
few	14	TRBJ2-3	TRBV6-4	-	TGTGCCAGCAGGAAGACACCCTGGTCAGATACGCAGTATTTT	CASRKTPWSDTQYF
-	13	TRBJ1-2	TRBV7-9	-	TGTGCCAGCAGCCCGGAGCCTTACTATGGCTACACCTTC	CASSPEPYYGYTF
-	14	TRBJ1-6	TRBV29-1	-	TGCAGCGTTCAGCAGGAGAGCTTAAATTCACCCCTCCACTTT	CSVQQESLNSPLHF
-	16	TRBJ2-7	TRBV11-3	-	TGTGCCAGCAGCTCAATCCTGGGGGCCTCCACGGTCGAGCAGTACTTC	CASSSILGASTVEQYF
few	15	TRBJ2-7	TRBV20-1	-	TGCAGTGCTAGCCCCCTCGACAGGTACTCCTACGAGCAGTACTTC	CSASPLDRYSYEQYF
many	14	TRBJ2-1	TRBV25-1	-	TGTGCCAGCAGTGGACCCCACGTTAACAATGAGCAGTTCTTC	CASSGPHVNNEQFF
many	15	TRBJ2-7	TRBV7-2	-	TGTGCCAGCAGCCCCCAGGGGTATGTCGCCTACGAGCAGTACTTC	CASSPQGYVAYEQYF
few	16	TRBJ2-7	TRBV20-1	TRBD1	TGCAGTGCTAGAGCCTTTGGGACAGGTCTACCCTACGAGCAGTACTTC	CSARAFGTGLPYEQYF
few	15	TRBJ2-3	TRBV5-1	TRBD1	TGCGCCAGCAGCCCAGGGACAGACCTGACAGATACGCAGTATTTT	CASSPGTDLTDTQYF
few	16	TRBJ2-7	TRBV18	-	TGTGCCAGCTCACCCTTTAGACAGCAGTCCTCCTACGAGCAGTACTTC	CASSPFRQQSSYEQYF
-	14	TRBJ2-1	TRBV5-1	TRBD2	TGCGCCAGCAGCGTAGCGGGATTCTACAATGAGCAGTTCTTC	CASSVAGFYNEQFF